This T cell receptor beta chain was captured by sequencing in a study of cytomegalovirus exposure and HLA in healthy donors. Study outcomes and limitations: Earlier results showed most TCR beta V segments being productive about 87% or about 30% of the time. The authors enumerated roughly 180 TCR beta chains as linked to cytomegalovirus. CMV serostatus was the only recorded immune exposure for donors.

Germline lookup yields CDR1 MNHNS and CDR2 SASEGT. CDR3 length: 13 amino acids. Trimming removed 6 bases from V and 4 bases from J; junction bases left unmatched: 4. A multiplex PCR was run with 60 Vbeta primers and 13 Jbeta primers. The data were produced by immunoSEQ multiplex PCR, yet TCRdb's version contains in-frame clones alone and is incomplete. The sample consists of roughly 170,000 clones, approximately 84% of them appearing once. Notes on this clone: Its specificity is not known.

The genes are TRBV6-1 and TRBJ1-1; 8 nucleotides align to TRBD1. The clonotype originates from a girl aged 10-17 years in good health and CMV-seropositive. Material for sequencing was PBMCs. The CDR3, as DNA: TGTGCCAGCAGAGGGACAGGCCTCACTGAAGCTTTCTTT. Amino acid sequence: CASRGTGLTEAFF.